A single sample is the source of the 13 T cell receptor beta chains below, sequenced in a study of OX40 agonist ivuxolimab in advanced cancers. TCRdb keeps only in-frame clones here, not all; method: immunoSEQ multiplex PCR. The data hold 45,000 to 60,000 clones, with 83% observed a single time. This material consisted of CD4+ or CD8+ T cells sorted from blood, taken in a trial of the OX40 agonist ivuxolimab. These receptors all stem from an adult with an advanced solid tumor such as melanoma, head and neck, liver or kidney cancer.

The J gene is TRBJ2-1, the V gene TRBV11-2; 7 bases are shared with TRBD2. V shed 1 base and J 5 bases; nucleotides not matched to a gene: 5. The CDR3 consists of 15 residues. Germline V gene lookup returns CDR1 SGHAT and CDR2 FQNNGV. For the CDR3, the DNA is TGTGCCAGCAGCTTAGTGGGGGGGAATAACAATGAGCAGTTCTTC. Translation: CASSLVGGNNNEQFF.

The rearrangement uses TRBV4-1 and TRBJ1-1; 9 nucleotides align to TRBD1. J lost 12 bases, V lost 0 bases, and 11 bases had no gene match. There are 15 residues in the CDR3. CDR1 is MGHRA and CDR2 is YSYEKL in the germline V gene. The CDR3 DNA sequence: TGCGCCAGCAGCCAAGATCTCACAGGGGGCCGCCAGACTTTCTTT. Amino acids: CASSQDLTGGRQTFF.

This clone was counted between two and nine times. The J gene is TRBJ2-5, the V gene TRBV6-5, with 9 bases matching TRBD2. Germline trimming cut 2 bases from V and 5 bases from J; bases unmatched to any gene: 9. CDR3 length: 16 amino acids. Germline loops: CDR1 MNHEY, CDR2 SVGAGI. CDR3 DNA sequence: TGTGCCAGCAGTTACGGATTTAGCGGGAGTGGGGAGACCCAGTACTTC. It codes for CASSYGFSGSGETQYF.

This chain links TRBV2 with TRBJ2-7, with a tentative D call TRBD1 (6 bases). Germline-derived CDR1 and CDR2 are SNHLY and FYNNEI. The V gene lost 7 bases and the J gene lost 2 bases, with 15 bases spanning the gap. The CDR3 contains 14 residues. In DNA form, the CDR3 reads TGTGCCAGCACCGTGGGGGCAGGTACCTACGAGCAGTACTTC. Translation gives CASTVGAGTYEQYF.

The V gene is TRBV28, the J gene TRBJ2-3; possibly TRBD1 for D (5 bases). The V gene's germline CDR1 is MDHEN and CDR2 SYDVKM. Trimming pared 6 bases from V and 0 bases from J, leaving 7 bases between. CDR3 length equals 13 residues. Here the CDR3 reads CASRRQSTDTQYF. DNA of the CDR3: TGTGCCAGCAGGCGACAGAGCACAGATACGCAGTATTTT.

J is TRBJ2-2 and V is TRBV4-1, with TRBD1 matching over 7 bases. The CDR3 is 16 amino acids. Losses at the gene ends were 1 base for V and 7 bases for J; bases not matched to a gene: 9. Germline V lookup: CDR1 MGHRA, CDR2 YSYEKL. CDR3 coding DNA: TGCGCCAGCAGCCAAGTGGGGACAGTTGGGGGCGGGGAGCTGTTTTTT. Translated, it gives CASSQVGTVGGGELFF.

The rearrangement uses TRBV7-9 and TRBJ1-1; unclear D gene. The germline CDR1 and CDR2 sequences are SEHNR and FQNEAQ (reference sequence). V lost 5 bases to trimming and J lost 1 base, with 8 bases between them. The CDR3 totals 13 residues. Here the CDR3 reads CASSGEQNTEAFF. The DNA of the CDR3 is TGTGCCAGCAGCGGCGAACAGAACACTGAAGCTTTCTTT. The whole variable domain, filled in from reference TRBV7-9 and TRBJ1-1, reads DTGVSQNPRHKITKRGQNVTFRCDPISEHNRLYWYRQTLGQGPEFLTYFQNEAQLEKSRLLSDRFSAERPKGSFSTLEIQRTEQGDSAMYLCASSGEQNTEAFFGQGTRLTVV.

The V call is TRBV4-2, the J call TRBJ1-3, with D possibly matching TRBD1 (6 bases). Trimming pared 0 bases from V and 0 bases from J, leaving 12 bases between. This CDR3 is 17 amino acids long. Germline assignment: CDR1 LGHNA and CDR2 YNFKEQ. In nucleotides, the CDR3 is TGTGCCAGCAGCCAAGAGCCGACGGGGGCCTCTGGAAACACCATATATTTT. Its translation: CASSQEPTGASGNTIYF.

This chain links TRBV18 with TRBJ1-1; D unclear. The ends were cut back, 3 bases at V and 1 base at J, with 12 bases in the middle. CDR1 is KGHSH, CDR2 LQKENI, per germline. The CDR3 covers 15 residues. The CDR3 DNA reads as TGTGCCAGCTCACCGGCGTCAGGAAGGAACACTGAAGCTTTCTTT. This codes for CASSPASGRNTEAFF.

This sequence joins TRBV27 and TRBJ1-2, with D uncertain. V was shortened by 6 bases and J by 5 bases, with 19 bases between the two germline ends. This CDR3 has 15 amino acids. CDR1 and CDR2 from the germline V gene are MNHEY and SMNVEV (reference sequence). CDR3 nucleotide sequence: TGTGCCAGCAGCCTCATTGGGAGTGGAAGGTATGGCTACACCTTC. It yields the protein CASSLIGSGRYGYTF.

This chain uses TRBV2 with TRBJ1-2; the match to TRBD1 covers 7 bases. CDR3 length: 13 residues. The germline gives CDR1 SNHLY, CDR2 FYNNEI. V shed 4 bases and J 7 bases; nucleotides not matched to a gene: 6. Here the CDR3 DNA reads TGTGCCAGCAGTGCTGGCTGGGACAGTGGCTACACCTTC. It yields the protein CASSAGWDSGYTF.

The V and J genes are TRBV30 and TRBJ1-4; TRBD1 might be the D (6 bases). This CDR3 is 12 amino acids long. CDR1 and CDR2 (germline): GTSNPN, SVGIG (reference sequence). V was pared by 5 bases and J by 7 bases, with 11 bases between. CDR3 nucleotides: TGTGCCTGGGGACAGTCCAGTGAAAAACTGTTTTTT. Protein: CAWGQSSEKLFF.

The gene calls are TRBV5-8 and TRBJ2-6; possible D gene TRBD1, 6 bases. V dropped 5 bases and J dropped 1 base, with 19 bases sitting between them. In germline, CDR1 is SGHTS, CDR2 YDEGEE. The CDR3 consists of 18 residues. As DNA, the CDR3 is TGTGCCAGCAGAACGGGACAAACCGGAGTTTCTGGGGCCAACGTCCTGACTTTC. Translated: CASRTGQTGVSGANVLTF.